The sequence of this TCR beta chain was determined in a study of Graves' ophthalmopathy and Graves' hyperthyroidism. Study-wide points: A majority of expanded thyroid clonotypes exceeding 0.001 frequency were likewise present in blood. Ophthalmopathy was separated from stable hyperthyroidism by a 13-signature model with over 85% sensitivity and approximately 79% specificity. As the model predicted ophthalmopathy progression, it achieved a sensitivity of just over 70% and a specificity of 72% to 80%.

Pregnant or lactating patients and those with other autoimmune diseases or uncontrolled infections were excluded. This clonotype was recorded a few times. Its antigen is currently unknown. Scientists amplified the TCR beta CDR3 regions from RNA transcripts. HTBI primers were used in a first-round RT-PCR, which preceded a second-round multiplex PCR. TCRdb passed the multiplex PCR reads through MiXCR, listing each CDR3 protein once. Of approximately 1.2 million distinct CDR3 sequences listed, about two fifths are singletons. Germline values: CDR1 MNHEY, CDR2 SVGAGI. This CDR3 contains 17 residues. V gave up 0 bases and J gave up 2 bases; unmatched junction bases: 9.

The sequencing sample was made of peripheral blood or thyroid tissue (not recorded which). The receptor's source is an adult man with Graves' hyperthyroidism. The chain links TRBV6-5 to TRBJ1-1; 7 nucleotides match TRBD1. DNA for the CDR3: TGTGCCAGCAGTTACTCGAAGGGAGGGGGCCACAACACTGAAGCTTTCTTT. Its translation is CASSYSKGGGHNTEAFF.